This T cell receptor beta chain was found in a study of identical twins. Trimming pared 5 bases from V and 2 bases from J, leaving 10 bases between. CDR1 and CDR2 (germline): LGHDT, YNNKEL (reference sequence). CDR3 length: 14 amino acids. TCRdb reprocessed the 5' RACE reads via MiXCR and lists one record per CDR3 protein. The sample lists about 890,000 distinct CDR3 sequences; approximately 13% were seen once. A few counts support this clonotype. The data also belong to a second study, concerning yellow fever vaccine responses in identical twins. That publication notes: Twins reportedly mounted vaccine T cell responses that seemed partly convergent, partly personalized.

The TCR sequence derives from a woman between 18 and 30 years old in good health. This chain connects TRBV3-1 to TRBJ1-5, with a tentative D call TRBD1 (6 bases). Input material: PBMCs. In DNA form, the CDR3 reads TGTGCCAGCAGCAAGGGGGTGGGCAATCAGCCCCAGCATTTT. Residues: CASSKGVGNQPQHF.